The 22 T cell receptor beta chains reported below all come from one sample, sequenced in a study of blood T cell repertoires in COVID-19. Using immunoSEQ multiplex PCR, the repertoire was profiled, and TCRdb retains in-frame clones only, with some absent. This sample has some 19,000 clones, with about 82% found just once. Sequenced material: peripheral blood. The receptor source for this set is a man older than 75 with acute or convalescent COVID-19.

The rearrangement links TRBV6-6 to TRBJ1-2; the match to TRBD1 covers 8 bases. The CDR3 consists of 14 residues. Germline CDR1 reads MNHNY; CDR2 reads SVGAGI (reference sequence). Trimming removed 8 bases from V and 5 bases from J; junction bases left unmatched: 10. The CDR3 here is CASSSTGQAYGYTF. The DNA of the CDR3 is TGTGCCAGCTCCTCGACGGGACAGGCTTATGGCTACACCTTC.

The chain links TRBV6-1 to TRBJ2-1; the D gene is possibly TRBD1 (5 bases). V lost 2 bases, J lost 0 bases, and 5 bases lay in between. This CDR3 is 14 amino acids long. The V gene's germline CDR1 is MNHNS and CDR2 SASEGT. The CDR3 DNA is TGTGCCAGCAGTGAACAGGGCTCCTACAATGAGCAGTTCTTC. Its protein product is CASSEQGSYNEQFF.

The chain carries TRBV7-2 and TRBJ2-1; D may be TRBD2 (6 bases). Per germline, CDR1 SGHTA and CDR2 FQGNSA. This CDR3 has 16 amino acids. V dropped 1 base and J dropped 3 bases, with 13 bases sitting between them. In nucleotides, the CDR3 is TGTGCCAGCAGCTTAGGGGGGGTGTGGGGCTACAATGAGCAGTTCTTC. Translating gives CASSLGGVWGYNEQFF.

This clone was found once. The chain carries TRBV6-6 and TRBJ1-3; a possible D gene is TRBD1 (6 bases). CDR3 size: 15 residues. V lost 5 bases and J lost 5, with 16 bases in between. CDR1 is MNHNY and CDR2 is SVGAGI in the germline V gene (reference sequence). The CDR3 is CASSPGEFVRNTIYF. The CDR3 DNA follows: TGTGCCAGCAGTCCAGGGGAGTTTGTTAGAAACACCATATATTTT.

V gene TRBV6-2 or TRBV6-3 combines with J gene TRBJ2-7; D is perhaps TRBD1 (7 bases). The germline V gene has CDR1 MNHEY and CDR2 SVGEGT. This CDR3 contains 15 residues. V gave up 6 bases and J gave up 1 base, with 16 bases separating them. The CDR3: CASSLRQGGSYEQYF. CDR3 bases: TGTGCCAGCAGCCTAAGACAGGGAGGATCCTACGAGCAGTACTTC.

The chain combines TRBV28 with TRBJ2-1; 13 nucleotides agree with TRBD2. J was trimmed by 7 bases and V by 6 bases; bases with no gene match: 3. This CDR3 is 14 amino acids long. Germline CDR1 and CDR2: MDHEN and SYDVKM. CDR3 DNA: TGTGCCAGCAGGGGGACTAGCGGGGAGAATGAGCAGTTCTTC. As protein: CASRGTSGENEQFF. The variable domain in full, completed from reference TRBV28 and TRBJ2-1, reads DVKVTQSSRYLVKRTGEKVFLECVQDMDHENMFWYRQDPGLGLRLIYFSYDVKMKEKGDIPEGYSVSREKKERFSLILESASTNQTSMYLCASRGTSGENEQFFGPGTRLTVL.

J is TRBJ2-7 and V is TRBV5-1; the match to TRBD1 covers 9 bases. This CDR3 comprises 14 residues. V was pared by 4 bases and J by 7 bases, with 9 bases of the junction left unmatched. CDR1 SGHRS and CDR2 YFSETQ come from the germline V gene. The CDR3 DNA follows: TGCGCCAGCAGCCCCCGGGACAGGGCTCGGGAGCAGTACTTC. Protein: CASSPRDRAREQYF. Together with reference TRBV5-1 and TRBJ2-7, the CDR3 gives the full variable domain: KAGVTQTPRYLIKTRGQQVTLSCSPISGHRSVSWYQQTPGQGLQFLFEYFSETQRNKGNFPGRFSGRQFSNSRSEMNVSTLELGDSALYLCASSPRDRAREQYFGPGTRLTVT.

The V and J genes are TRBV14 and TRBJ2-7; TRBD1 matches 7 bases. V shed 6 bases and J 4 bases; nucleotides not matched to a gene: 3. The CDR3 runs to 12 residues. CDR1 and CDR2 (germline): SGHDN, FVKESK. The CDR3 region has the DNA TGTGCCAGCAGTACACAGGGGTACGAGCAGTACTTC. Its protein is CASSTQGYEQYF.

V is TRBV7-9 and J is TRBJ2-5, with a possible D match to TRBD2 (6 bases). Between the trimmed V and J ends, which lost 5 bases and 1 base, there was a span of 11 bases. CDR1 is SEHNR and CDR2 is FQNEAQ in the germline V gene (reference sequence). The CDR3 length is 14 residues. The CDR3 sequence: CASSPRGIQETQYF. Written as DNA, the CDR3 is TGTGCCAGCAGCCCCCGGGGGATCCAAGAGACCCAGTACTTC.

V usage is TRBV4-3 and J usage is TRBJ2-5, with D tentatively TRBD2 (6 bases). Germline V gene sequence: CDR1 LGHNA, CDR2 YSLEER. The CDR3 extends over 17 amino acids. V lost 0 bases, J lost 4 bases, and 18 bases lay in between. CDR3 in DNA: TGCGCCAGCAGCCAAGACCCCGCGGGGCGGTCAGGAGAGACCCAGTACTTC. This translates into CASSQDPAGRSGETQYF.

The chain employs TRBV9 and TRBJ2-1; D gene unclear. Trimming removed 3 bases at V and 3 bases at J, with 7 bases between. Germline CDR1 is SGDLS and CDR2 is YYNGEE. This CDR3 comprises 13 residues. As DNA, the CDR3 is TGTGCCAGCAGCGGACTTGGCTACAATGAGCAGTTCTTC. This translates into CASSGLGYNEQFF. Full variable domain (remainder filled in from reference TRBV9 and TRBJ2-1): DSGVTQTPKHLITATGQRVTLRCSPRSGDLSVYWYQQSLDQGLQFLIQYYNGEERAKGNILERFSAQQFPDLHSELNLSSLELGDSALYFCASSGLGYNEQFFGPGTRLTVL.

Details on this clone: Germline is not matched at one junction end, which may reflect a read error. The V call is TRBV7-9, the J call TRBJ1-2; perhaps TRBD1 as D (6 bases). Germline CDR1 is SEHNR and CDR2 is FQNEAQ (reference sequence). The CDR3 totals 14 residues. CDR3 residues: CASSLGQGYYGYIF. CDR3 DNA sequence: TGTGCCAGCAGCTTAGGGCAGGGGTACTATGGCTACATCTTC.

The rearrangement uses TRBV7-2 and TRBJ2-7; no reliable D call. There are 14 residues in the CDR3. Deletions cut 3 bases from V and 2 bases from J, with 11 bases between. From germline, CDR1 is SGHTA and CDR2 FQGNSA. CDR3: CASSFFDGAYEQYF. The CDR3 nucleotides are TGTGCCAGCAGCTTCTTCGACGGAGCCTACGAGCAGTACTTC.

The gene calls are TRBV29-1 and TRBJ1-2; D may be TRBD1 (6 bases). The germline V gene has CDR1 SQVTM and CDR2 ANQGSEA. CDR3 length equals 15 residues. V was clipped by 1 base and J by 4 bases, with 16 bases between them. The CDR3 sequence: CSVEVGHREGYGYTF. In nucleotides, the CDR3 is TGCAGCGTTGAAGTCGGGCACAGGGAGGGCTATGGCTACACCTTC.

The chain has TRBV11-2 and TRBJ2-7; 9 bases align to TRBD1. Per the germline V gene, CDR1 is SGHAT and CDR2 is FQNNGV. The CDR3 runs 12 residues. The ends lost 10 bases at V and 3 bases at J; junction bases unmatched: 4. In nucleotides, the CDR3 is TGTGCCACTATGGACAGGGGCTACGAGCAGTACTTC. Translating gives CATMDRGYEQYF.

The chain uses TRBV14 and TRBJ1-4; D ambiguous. Germline-derived CDR1 and CDR2 are SGHDN and FVKESK. The V end was cut by 0 bases, the J end by 6 bases, with 8 bases between. The CDR3 spans 14 residues. The CDR3 sequence is CASSQELSDEKLFF. The CDR3 bases are TGTGCCAGCAGCCAAGAGCTATCGGATGAAAAACTGTTTTTT.

The rearrangement uses TRBV7-2 and TRBJ2-4; possible D gene TRBD2, 7 bases. CDR3 length: 16 residues. Germline assignment: CDR1 SGHTA and CDR2 FQGNSA. V was cut by 3 bases and J by 1 base, with 13 bases left in between. DNA of the CDR3: TGTGCCAGCAGCTTTAATGGGGGGGGCGCCAAAAACATTCAGTACTTC. The encoded protein is CASSFNGGGAKNIQYF.

The chain joins TRBV4-1 to TRBJ2-7; 9 positions agree with TRBD1. CDR1 is MGHRA and CDR2 is YSYEKL in the germline V gene. The CDR3 runs to 16 residues. Unmatched junction bases numbered 11, after V lost 4 bases and J lost 4 bases. CDR3 loop: CASSPQGTGKFYEQYF. The CDR3 DNA sequence: TGCGCCAGCAGCCCCCAGGGGACAGGGAAATTTTACGAGCAGTACTTC.

The J gene is TRBJ1-5, the V gene TRBV19; D perhaps matches TRBD1 (5 bases). The V gene's germline CDR1 is LNHDA and CDR2 SQIVND (reference sequence). The CDR3 sequence is 15 residues long. V shed 4 bases and J shed 3 bases, with 13 bases lying between them. The CDR3 region has the DNA TGTGCCAGTAGTAGGGGCCGGGACTACAATCAGCCCCAGCATTTT. It specifies CASSRGRDYNQPQHF.

J is TRBJ2-1 and V is TRBV7-3; 10 bases agree with TRBD2. With V trimmed by 5 bases and J by 1 base, 5 bases remained unmatched. Germline loops: CDR1 SGHTA, CDR2 FQGTGA. The CDR3 is 16 residues long. In nucleotides, the CDR3 is TGTGCCAGCAGCCAAATTAGCGGGGGGTCCTACAATGAGCAGTTCTTC. Protein sequence: CASSQISGGSYNEQFF.

The chain links TRBV25-1 to TRBJ2-2; D not certain. Germline V gives CDR1 MGHDK, CDR2 SYGVNS. Trimming stripped 5 bases from V and 8 bases from J, with 12 bases between. The CDR3 contains 13 residues. Written as DNA, the CDR3 is TGTGCCAGCAGTCCCTCCTATCGGGGGGAGCTGTTTTTT. The encoded protein is CASSPSYRGELFF.

The rearrangement joins TRBV7-3 to TRBJ2-3; 10 bases line up with TRBD2. V lost 5 bases and J lost 2; bases outside the gene matches: 4. The CDR3 consists of 15 residues. Per germline, CDR1 SGHTA and CDR2 FQGTGA. The CDR3 nucleotides read TGTGCCAGCAGCGCTAGCGGGGGCCACACAGATACGCAGTATTTT. The encoded protein is CASSASGGHTDTQYF.